The text below deals with one T cell receptor beta chain. Its specificity is unknown. The record originates from a study of T cells after yellow fever vaccination. Findings of the study overall: Although most clonotypes did not, a small share appeared in both CD4 and CD8 compartments. A large majority of primary-vaccination clones showed up again after the booster (about 96% CD4, approximately 90% CD8). Abundant clonotypes from the bulk population could get into FACS-sorted repertoires as contaminants.

V shed 3 bases and J 5 bases; nucleotides not matched to a gene: 5. Germline CDR1 reads SNHLY; CDR2 reads FYNNEI. CDR3 length: 15 residues. Researchers made TCR cDNA using 5'RACE template switching, and this step added a universal primer site and UMIs. TCRdb re-called the 5' RACE reads through MiXCR, storing one row per CDR3 protein. The table records 150,000 to 200,000 distinct CDR3 sequences, approximately 6.2% of them present only once. The rearrangement links TRBV2 to TRBJ2-5, with 11 bases fitting TRBD1. The sample in question was CD4+ T cells sorted from PBMCs, obtained on the day of the first yellow fever vaccination. This receptor was taken from a man aged 18-30 years who received the YFV17D yellow fever vaccine. This CDR3 reads CASSDWTGGTETQYF. For the CDR3, the DNA is TGTGCCAGCAGTGATTGGACAGGGGGCACGGAGACCCAGTACTTC.